Each of the 10 T cell receptor beta chains below was sequenced from the same sample in a study of spatial heterogeneity in lung cancer. One entry per CDR3 protein results from TCRdb running MiXCR on the 5' RACE reads. The table has about 46,000 distinct CDR3 sequences, about an eighth seen once. Sample time point: blood at routine non-recurrence follow-up after resection. The source material was PBMCs, sampled at follow-up. The source is a male donor with early-stage non-small cell lung cancer.

The chain uses TRBV20-1 and TRBJ2-6, with D uncertain. Germline V gives CDR1 DFQATT, CDR2 SNEGSKA (reference sequence). The length of the CDR3 is 13 residues. Trimming pared 5 bases from V and 0 bases from J, leaving 5 bases between. CDR3: CSALPSGANVLTF. The CDR3 DNA follows: TGCAGTGCTCTGCCCTCTGGGGCCAACGTCCTGACTTTC.

V is TRBV6-5 and J is TRBJ1-5; D gene ambiguous. The CDR3 extends over 14 amino acids. The V end lost 5 bases, the J end lost 4 bases, and 12 bases lay between the germline ends. CDR1 and CDR2 from the germline V gene are MNHEY and SVGAGI. The CDR3 here is CASSEYDGNQPQHF. DNA of the CDR3: TGTGCCAGCAGTGAATATGATGGGAATCAGCCCCAGCATTTT.

The chain combines TRBV5-4 with TRBJ2-7; 8 bases agree with TRBD1. CDR3 size: 15 residues. In germline, CDR1 is SGHNT, CDR2 YYREEE (reference sequence). Losses at the gene ends were 5 bases for V and 0 bases for J; bases not matched to a gene: 7. The CDR3 region is CASSPDRGNSYEQYF. The CDR3 DNA is TGTGCCAGCAGTCCCGACAGGGGAAACTCCTACGAGCAGTACTTC.

This clonotype was recorded at least ten times. This chain uses TRBV7-2 with TRBJ1-5; no clear D gene. V was cut by 5 bases and J by 0 bases, with 11 bases left in between. Germline values: CDR1 SGHTA, CDR2 FQGNSA. This CDR3 region has 15 residues. The CDR3, as DNA: TGTGCCAGCAGCCCGGCTACAGCTAGCAATCAGCCCCAGCATTTT. This translates into CASSPATASNQPQHF.

This clonotype was picked up many times. This sequence joins TRBV5-1 and TRBJ2-7; maybe TRBD2 (6 bases). Germline CDR1 reads SGHRS; CDR2 reads YFSETQ. V was shortened by 4 bases and J by 2 bases, with 10 bases between the two germline ends. The CDR3 is 13 amino acids. Here the CDR3 DNA reads TGCGCCAGCAGCGGCGGGGTTACCTACGAGCAGTACTTC. Its translation is CASSGGVTYEQYF.

This clonotype was counted between two and nine times. J is TRBJ1-2 and V is TRBV4-1, with D hard to call. Germline CDR1 is MGHRA and CDR2 is YSYEKL. CDR3 length equals 15 residues. Trimming removed 4 bases at V and 9 bases at J, with 21 bases between. CDR3 in DNA: TGCGCCAGCAGCCTTGTTACGGGGTCTTATTTCAGCTACACCTTC. It yields the protein CASSLVTGSYFSYTF.

As to this clonotype: One end of the junction fails to match germline, which may point to a read error. This chain connects TRBV15 to TRBJ2-3, with TRBD2 matching over 7 bases. CDR3 length: 15 residues. Per germline, CDR1 LNHNV and CDR2 YYDKDF (reference sequence). CDR3 nucleotide sequence: TGTGCCACCAGCGGCGAGCGGGGTAGCACAGATACGGAGTATTTT. It specifies CATSGERGSTDTEYF. Drawing the rest from reference TRBV15 and TRBJ2-3, the complete variable domain is DAMVIQNPRYQVTQFGKPVTLSCSQTLNHNVMYWYQQKSSQAPKLLFHYYDKDFNNEADTPDNFQSRRPNTSFCFLDIRSPGLGDTAMYLCATSGERGSTDTEYFGPGTRLTVL.

In this sample, this clonotype turned up many times. The chain employs TRBV5-6 and TRBJ2-5, with D hard to call. Germline-derived CDR1 and CDR2 are SGHDT and YYEEEE. CDR3 length: 13 residues. The V end was cut by 1 base, the J end by 5 bases, with 9 bases between. The CDR3 bases are TGTGCCAGCAGCTTGCTCTGGCGGGAGACCCAGTACTTC. This encodes CASSLLWRETQYF.

The V and J genes are TRBV20-1 and TRBJ2-1; the D gene could be TRBD1 or TRBD2 (5 bases each). The CDR3 has 13 amino acids. Trimming removed 4 bases at V and 8 bases at J, with 15 bases between. Per germline, CDR1 DFQATT and CDR2 SNEGSKA (reference sequence). The CDR3 loop is CSATGPSEYEQFF. CDR3 sequence (DNA): TGCAGTGCTACGGGACCCAGCGAGTATGAGCAGTTCTTC.

Concerning this clonotype: This may be a read error: a much more frequent sequence differs by one nucleotide. The chain employs TRBV7-6 and TRBJ2-3; D may be TRBD1 or TRBD2 (5 bases each). The CDR3 contains 13 residues. CDR1 and CDR2 (germline): SGHVS, FNYEAQ. This CDR3 reads CVSSLLGRNTQYF. The CDR3 DNA follows: TGTGTCAGCAGCTTATTGGGACGAAATACGCAGTATTTT.